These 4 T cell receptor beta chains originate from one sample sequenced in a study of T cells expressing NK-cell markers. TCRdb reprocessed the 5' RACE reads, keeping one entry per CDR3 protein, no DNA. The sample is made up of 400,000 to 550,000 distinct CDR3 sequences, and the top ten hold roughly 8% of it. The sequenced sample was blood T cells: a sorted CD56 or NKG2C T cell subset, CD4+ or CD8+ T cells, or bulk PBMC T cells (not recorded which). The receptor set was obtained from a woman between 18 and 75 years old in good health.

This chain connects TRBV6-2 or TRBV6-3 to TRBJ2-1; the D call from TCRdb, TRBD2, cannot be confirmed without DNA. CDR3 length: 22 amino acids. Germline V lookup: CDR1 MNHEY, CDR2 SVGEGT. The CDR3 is CASSYELLRTSGRGWSYNEQFF.

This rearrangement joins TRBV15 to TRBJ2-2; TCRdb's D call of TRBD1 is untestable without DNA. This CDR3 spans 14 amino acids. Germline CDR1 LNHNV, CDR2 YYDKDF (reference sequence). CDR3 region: CATSRKGDTGELFF.

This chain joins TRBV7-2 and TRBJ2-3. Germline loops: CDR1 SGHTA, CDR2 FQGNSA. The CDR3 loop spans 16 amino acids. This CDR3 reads CASRSSLWSSTDTQYF.

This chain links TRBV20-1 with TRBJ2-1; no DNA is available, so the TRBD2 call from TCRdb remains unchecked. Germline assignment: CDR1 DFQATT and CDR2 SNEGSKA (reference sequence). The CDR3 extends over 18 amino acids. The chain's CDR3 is CSPPAGTSNSLSYNEQFF.